The rows below give T cell receptor beta chains drawn from one sample of a study of blood T cell repertoires in COVID-19. Sequencing was performed with immunoSEQ multiplex PCR; in TCRdb, only in-frame clones are kept and a portion is missing. The table has about 260,000 clones, 75% to 90% seen once. Sequenced material: peripheral blood. The receptors were sampled from a man aged 30 to 45 with active or convalescent COVID-19. CDR3s include the opening cysteine and the closing phenylalanine or tryptophan. The D gene is left open where the match is weak. Rows may omit the clone size; those that give it use once, few, many or a size class.

TRBJ2-1 | TRBV15 | NA | TRBD2 | TGTGCCACCAGCAGAGGACGCCTGCTAGCGGGGGGGCAGTACAATGAGCAGTTCTTC | CATSRGRLLAGGQYNEQFF
TRBJ2-2 | TRBV11-3 | NA | TRBD1 | TGTGCCAGCAGCACAGGGGGGCTGGGTGTCGGGGAGCTGTTTTTT | CASSTGGLGVGELFF
TRBJ2-5 | TRBV5-6 | once | TRBD1 | TGTGCCAGCAGCTTGTATTTCGTGGGACAGGGGGAGACCCAGTACTTC | CASSLYFVGQGETQYF
TRBJ1-5 | TRBV5-6 | once | TRBD1 | TGTGCCAGCAGCTCACAATCGGGACAGATTAATCAGCCCCAGCATTTT | CASSSQSGQINQPQHF
TRBJ1-2 | TRBV29-1 | few | TRBD1 | TGCAGCGTTTGGGACAGGATGGGTTTGAACTATGGCTACACCTTC | CSVWDRMGLNYGYTF
TRBJ2-1 | TRBV12-3/TRBV12-4 | NA | NA | TGTGCCAGCAGTCCCGGACATCCCAATGAGCAGTTCTTC | CASSPGHPNEQFF
TRBJ1-5 | TRBV6-5 | NA | NA | TGTGCCAGCAGTTCCCACTATAGCAATCAGCCCCAGCATTTT | CASSSHYSNQPQHF
TRBJ1-2 | TRBV7-8 | NA | NA | TGTGCCAGCAGCCCGATTTTAGCTAACTATGGCTACACCTTC | CASSPILANYGYTF
TRBJ1-2 | TRBV6-5 | NA | TRBD1 | TGTGCCAGCAGTTACACTGAAACAGGGGGAGGCTACACCTTC | CASSYTETGGGYTF
TRBJ2-7 | TRBV7-9 | NA | NA | TGTGCCAGCAGCTCCCACTATCGGGACTTCTCCGAGCAGTACTTC | CASSSHYRDFSEQYF
TRBJ1-4 | TRBV30 | NA | TRBD1 | TGTGCCTGGAGTGGTGGACAGGGGAGGGAAAAACTGTTTTTT | CAWSGGQGREKLFF
TRBJ2-3 | TRBV4-1 | once | NA | TGCGCCAGCAGCCAGGAGCGAGACACAGATACGCAGTATTTT | CASSQERDTDTQYF
TRBJ2-7 | TRBV5-1 | NA | TRBD1 | TGCGCCAGCATGGCAACAGGGGGAAAACTCTACGAGCAGTACTTC | CASMATGGKLYEQYF
TRBJ2-1 | TRBV10-2 | once | TRBD2 | TGCGCCAGCAGTGCAGCGGGGGGGCGCAATGAGCAGTTCTTC | CASSAAGGRNEQFF